A single sample gave rise to the 6 T cell receptor beta chains below, sequenced in a study of blood T cell repertoires in COVID-19. Libraries were prepared by immunoSEQ multiplex PCR; TCRdb keeps only in-frame clonotypes and omits some of them. Here the sample spans about 74,000 clones, about 80% being singletons. Sequenced sample: peripheral blood. The receptors here all came from a human donor in a cohort sampled during active COVID-19.

This clone was seen once. The chain links TRBV23-1 to TRBJ2-7; TRBD2 matches 11 bases. TRBV23-1 is placed among ORFs of uncertain function. CDR3 size: 16 residues. V lost 2 bases and J lost 2; bases outside the gene matches: 5. The CDR3 DNA follows: TGCGCCAGCAGTCAAACTAGCGGGAGTAACGCCTACGAGCAGTACTTC. Translated, it gives CASSQTSGSNAYEQYF.

The CDR3 coding sequence is TGTGCCACCAGCAGAGATGGTCAGGGTCTATCCTCCTACGAGCAGTACTTC. This translates into CATSRDGQGLSSYEQYF. This chain uses TRBV15 with TRBJ2-7; D is perhaps TRBD1 (5 bases). The V end was cut by 0 bases, the J end by 0 bases, with 15 bases between. Germline CDR1 and CDR2: LNHNV and YYDKDF (reference sequence). The CDR3 contains 17 residues. Drawing the rest from reference TRBV15 and TRBJ2-7, the complete variable domain is DAMVIQNPRYQVTQFGKPVTLSCSQTLNHNVMYWYQQKSSQAPKLLFHYYDKDFNNEADTPDNFQSRRPNTSFCFLDIRSPGLGDTAMYLCATSRDGQGLSSYEQYFGPGTRLTVT.

This clone occurred once. This chain connects TRBV9 to TRBJ1-6; 8 nucleotides agree with TRBD1. J was trimmed by 8 bases and V by 5 bases; bases with no gene match: 9. There are 15 residues in the CDR3. Germline CDR1 is SGDLS and CDR2 is YYNGEE. The CDR3 nucleotides read TGTGCCAGCAGTGCTCCAGGGGGCTCGGATTCACCCCTCCACTTT. Translation gives CASSAPGGSDSPLHF.

V gene TRBV2 combines with J gene TRBJ1-4; D possibly corresponds to TRBD1 (5 bases). V lost 6 bases and J 2 bases, leaving 10 bases between the germline ends. The CDR3 has 14 amino acids. Per germline, CDR1 SNHLY and CDR2 FYNNEI. The DNA of the CDR3 is TGTGCCAGCAGCCCTGGGGCGACTAATGAAAAACTGTTTTTT. Amino acids: CASSPGATNEKLFF.

The V and J genes are TRBV14 and TRBJ2-2, with D tentatively TRBD2 (5 bases). From germline, CDR1 is SGHDN and CDR2 FVKESK. The V and J ends lost 0 bases and 2 bases respectively, with 13 bases between them. This CDR3 is 17 amino acids long. CDR3 region: CASSQERGLANTGELFF. CDR3 sequence (DNA): TGTGCCAGCAGCCAAGAGCGAGGCCTAGCTAACACCGGGGAGCTGTTTTTT.

This sequence joins TRBV5-4 and TRBJ1-1; the D is unclear. Germline V lookup: CDR1 SGHNT, CDR2 YYREEE (reference sequence). V was pared by 4 bases and J by 1 base, with 8 bases between. This CDR3 spans 13 amino acids. In DNA form, the CDR3 reads TGTGCCAGCAGCCAGGCCGGGAACACTGAAGCTTTCTTT. This gives the protein CASSQAGNTEAFF.